Below, 21 T cell receptor beta chains from the same sample are listed, as sequenced in a study of vaccination and CD4 T cells after COVID-19. CD4+ T cells that had been cultured provided DNA sequenced with the Oncomine TCR Beta short-read assay. MiXCR, applied by TCRdb to the PCR reads, yields one record per CDR3 protein. The sample includes fewer than 20,000 distinct CDR3 sequences, over 45% seen only once; the top ten take over 20%. Time point in this sample: late sampling 161 to 241 days after vaccination in three convalescent patients. Stated treatment: roughly 10-day PBMC culture with coronavirus spike peptide pools or control peptides (ViraFEST assay). The antigens of these receptors remain unknown. Source: CD4+ T cells from blood, cultured in vitro, taken about 7 months after SARS-CoV-2 vaccination. All receptors come from a human donor who had recovered from COVID-19.

The chain is built from TRBV7-2 and TRBJ2-3; D may match TRBD1 or TRBD2 (5 bases each). With 5 bases removed from V and 6 bases from J, the gap between germline ends came to 18 bases. The CDR3 sequence is 15 residues long. The germline CDR1 and CDR2 sequences are SGHTA and FQGNSA. CDR3 DNA sequence: TGTGCCAGCAGCCTAAGCCGGGACCCCGGGGATACGCAGTATTTT. Protein product: CASSLSRDPGDTQYF.

The gene calls are TRBV7-2 and TRBJ2-7; D uncertain. V was trimmed by 2 bases and J by 7 bases, leaving 12 bases between them. The CDR3 consists of 13 residues. The germline gives CDR1 SGHTA, CDR2 FQGNSA. DNA of the CDR3: TGTGCCAGCAGCTTATTCTCCTCTGGTGAGCAGTACTTC. It translates to CASSLFSSGEQYF. Based on the CDR3 plus reference TRBV7-2 and TRBJ2-7, the full variable domain is GAGVSQSPSNKVTEKGKDVELRCDPISGHTALYWYRQSLGQGLEFLIYFQGNSAPDKSGLPSDRFSAERTGGSVSTLTIQRTQQEDSAVYLCASSLFSSGEQYFGPGTRLTVT.

The chain employs TRBV7-8 and TRBJ2-3; D unresolved. The V end was cut by 1 base, the J end by 0 bases, with 11 bases between. This CDR3 contains 16 residues. The V gene's germline CDR1 is SGHVS and CDR2 FQNEAQ. DNA for the CDR3: TGTGCCAGCAGCTTAGAGCTCCCGGCTAGCACAGATACGCAGTATTTT. As protein: CASSLELPASTDTQYF.

The rearrangement links TRBV20-1 to TRBJ1-2; D perhaps matches TRBD1 (6 bases). V lost 5 bases to trimming and J lost 8 bases, with 21 bases between them. The CDR3 sequence is 14 residues long. The germline gives CDR1 DFQATT, CDR2 SNEGSKA (reference sequence). The CDR3 loop is CSAQRHSGAPGYTF. DNA for the CDR3: TGCAGTGCTCAACGACACTCAGGGGCCCCCGGCTACACCTTC.

This clonotype has only one observation. The chain links TRBV7-8 to TRBJ2-2; D not resolved. This CDR3 spans 16 amino acids. V was cut by 5 bases and J by 0 bases, with 13 bases left in between. The germline V gene has CDR1 SGHVS and CDR2 FQNEAQ. The CDR3 sequence is CASSPPRRSNTGELFF. Here the CDR3 DNA reads TGTGCCAGCAGCCCCCCCCGACGATCGAACACCGGGGAGCTGTTTTTT.

This rearrangement joins TRBV20-1 to TRBJ1-2; TRBD1 might be the D (5 bases). Trimming cost V 6 bases and J 2 bases, with 10 bases left between them. This CDR3 has 12 amino acids. Germline values: CDR1 DFQATT, CDR2 SNEGSKA (reference sequence). This chain's CDR3 is CSAGEGNYGYTF. CDR3 DNA: TGCAGTGCCGGGGAGGGGAACTATGGCTACACCTTC.

This clonotype was seen a few times. The chain recombines TRBV11-1 with TRBJ2-3; a weak D match, TRBD1 (6 bases). There are 14 residues in the CDR3. The germline gives CDR1 SGHAT, CDR2 FQDESV (reference sequence). Trimming stripped 6 bases from V and 2 bases from J, with 12 bases between. The CDR3 DNA reads as TGTGCCAGCAGACTGGACAGTAACACAGATACGCAGTATTTT. Encoded protein: CASRLDSNTDTQYF.

The V gene is TRBV7-3, the J gene TRBJ2-1, with TRBD2 identical over 10 bases. CDR1 is SGHTA, CDR2 FQGTGA, per germline. CDR3 size: 15 residues. V lost 3 bases and J lost 4; bases outside the gene matches: 3. This CDR3 reads CASSFSGREYNEQFF. In DNA form, the CDR3 reads TGTGCCAGCAGCTTCAGCGGGAGGGAGTACAATGAGCAGTTCTTC.

The V call is TRBV5-1, the J call TRBJ2-7; no reliable D call. Germline CDR1 is SGHRS and CDR2 is YFSETQ. Trimming left V 3 bases short and J 7 bases short, with 14 bases between. The CDR3 covers 13 residues. The CDR3 is CASSSQTTREQYF. The CDR3, as DNA: TGCGCCAGCAGCTCCCAAACCACCCGGGAGCAGTACTTC.

For this clonotype: One end of the junction varies from germline; a read error may be responsible. V and J are TRBV6-2 or TRBV6-3 and TRBJ1-2; the match to TRBD1 covers 7 bases. From germline, CDR1 is MNHEY and CDR2 SVGEGT. This CDR3 is built from 13 residues. CDR3 protein: CVSSLDRVYGYTF. The DNA for the CDR3 is TGTGTCAGCAGTCTCGACAGGGTCTATGGCTACACCTTC.

This clonotype was counted a few times. This chain joins TRBV20-1 and TRBJ2-5; D might be TRBD2 (6 bases). The CDR3 spans 15 residues. V gave up 0 bases and J gave up 5 bases, with 16 bases separating them. The germline V gene encodes CDR1 DFQATT and CDR2 SNEGSKA (reference sequence). This CDR3 reads CSAREGRLVIETQYF. Written as DNA, the CDR3 is TGCAGTGCTAGAGAAGGAAGACTAGTGATCGAGACCCAGTACTTC.

This clonotype has just a few counts. V is TRBV7-3 and J is TRBJ1-1; unclear D gene. CDR3 size: 15 residues. The germline V and J ends were trimmed by 2 bases and 2 bases, with 12 bases remaining between them. CDR1 and CDR2 (germline): SGHTA, FQGTGA. CDR3 residues: CASSLFGGVNTEAFF. In DNA, the CDR3 is TGTGCCAGCAGCTTATTTGGAGGCGTCAACACTGAAGCTTTCTTT.

As DNA, the CDR3 is TGCGCCAGCAGCCAAGATCGGACTCCCCATAGCACAGATACGCAGTATTTT. Protein: CASSQDRTPHSTDTQYF. V gene TRBV4-3 combines with J gene TRBJ2-3, with D possibly matching TRBD2 (5 bases). The CDR3 runs to 17 residues. CDR1 LGHNA and CDR2 YSLEER come from the germline V gene. With 0 bases removed from V and 0 bases from J, the gap between germline ends came to 13 bases.

V and J are TRBV7-9 and TRBJ2-7, with 7 bases lining up with TRBD1. The CDR3 has 15 residues. The germline gives CDR1 SEHNR, CDR2 FQNEAQ (reference sequence). J gave up 4 bases and V 5 bases, and 11 bases lay outside the gene matches. For the CDR3, the DNA is TGTGCCAGCAGCCCCGGGACAGCCTATACTTACGAGCAGTACTTC. It yields the protein CASSPGTAYTYEQYF.

This clonotype was detected only a few times. The chain recombines TRBV4-3 with TRBJ1-2; no reliable D call. Germline CDR1 and CDR2: LGHNA and YSLEER. Trimming stripped 0 bases from V and 2 bases from J, with 10 bases between. The CDR3 totals 15 residues. The DNA for the CDR3 is TGCGCCAGCAGCCAAGAGTTTCGGGTCAACTATGGCTACACCTTC. Translation gives CASSQEFRVNYGYTF.

The J gene is TRBJ2-1, the V gene TRBV18; D might be TRBD1 (6 bases). The germline gives CDR1 KGHSH, CDR2 LQKENI. The V gene lost 2 bases and the J gene lost 6 bases, with 11 bases spanning the gap. The CDR3 spans 14 residues. The CDR3 sequence is CASSPSRGGNEQFF. CDR3 bases: TGTGCCAGCTCACCATCTAGAGGGGGCAATGAGCAGTTCTTC.

V and J are TRBV11-3 and TRBJ1-6; no firm D call. V gave up 1 base and J gave up 10 bases, with 14 bases separating them. The V gene's germline CDR1 is SGHNT and CDR2 YENEEA. The CDR3 extends over 15 amino acids. CDR3 sequence (DNA): TGTGCCAGCAGCTTAGGACGTCAAGGTGGATCACCCCTCCACTTT. This sequence encodes CASSLGRQGGSPLHF.

V usage is TRBV20-1 and J usage is TRBJ2-7; perhaps TRBD2 as D (6 bases). The CDR3 runs 15 residues. Germline CDR1 is DFQATT and CDR2 is SNEGSKA (reference sequence). V gave up 6 bases and J gave up 5 bases, with 23 bases separating them. The chain's CDR3 is CSATKTGGPGDEQYF. CDR3 DNA sequence: TGCAGTGCGACCAAAACTGGAGGGCCTGGTGACGAGCAGTACTTC.

This clonotype showed up just a few times. CDR3 sequence reads: CASSYGLSGANVLTF. The CDR3 bases are TGTGCCAGCAGCTACGGCCTCTCTGGGGCCAACGTCCTGACTTTC. The chain uses TRBV12-3 or TRBV12-4 and TRBJ2-6; D gene ambiguous. V gave up 6 bases and J gave up 0 bases, with 9 bases separating them. The CDR3 contains 15 residues.

The CDR3 nucleotides are TGTGCCAGCAGCTTAGCTTTCCGGGGCTACACCTTC. Protein product: CASSLAFRGYTF. The J gene is TRBJ1-2, the V gene TRBV7-9; D gene ambiguous. The V gene lost 0 bases and the J gene lost 8 bases, with 7 bases spanning the gap. CDR3 length: 12 residues. Germline V CDR1 and CDR2: SEHNR, FQNEAQ (reference sequence).

This clonotype appeared a few times. The rearrangement uses TRBV7-9 and TRBJ2-7, with 14 bases that match TRBD2. The CDR3 has 15 residues. In germline, CDR1 is SEHNR, CDR2 FQNEAQ (reference sequence). The ends lost 6 bases at V and 5 bases at J; junction bases unmatched: 6. The CDR3 DNA follows: TGTGCCAGCAGATCGGGACTAGCGGGAGATCACGAGCAGTACTTC. Its translation: CASRSGLAGDHEQYF.